The 11 T cell receptor beta chains in this list originate from one sample, sequenced in a study of blood T cell repertoires in COVID-19. TCRdb's copy holds only in-frame clones and misses some; the assay was immunoSEQ multiplex PCR. The sample has roughly 120,000 clones, about 70% seen once. The source material was peripheral blood. The receptors shown here come from a man older than 75 with COVID-19, enrolled during active disease.

The CDR3 bases are TGTGCCAGCAGGACGGGACAGGGGCCCTACGAGCAGTACTTC. It encodes CASRTGQGPYEQYF. The J gene is TRBJ2-7, the V gene TRBV28, with 10 bases matching TRBD1. Unmatched junction bases numbered 4, after V lost 6 bases and J lost 2 bases. The CDR3 extends over 14 amino acids. CDR1 MDHEN and CDR2 SYDVKM come from the germline V gene.

Here the CDR3 reads CASSFYQIYEQYF. DNA for the CDR3: TGTGCCAGCAGTTTTTACCAGATCTACGAGCAGTACTTC. The V and J genes are TRBV28 and TRBJ2-7; D uncertain. The CDR3 is 13 residues long. V lost 3 bases, J lost 3 bases, and 9 bases lay in between. CDR1 MDHEN and CDR2 SYDVKM come from the germline V gene. The full variable domain, with the rest looked up from reference TRBV28 and TRBJ2-7, is DVKVTQSSRYLVKRTGEKVFLECVQDMDHENMFWYRQDPGLGLRLIYFSYDVKMKEKGDIPEGYSVSREKKERFSLILESASTNQTSMYLCASSFYQIYEQYFGPGTRLTVT.

The chain links TRBV7-9 to TRBJ2-1, with 10 bases identical to TRBD2. The junction had 7 bases not matched to a gene; V was cut back by 2 bases and J by 9 bases. Germline CDR1 reads SEHNR; CDR2 reads FQNEAQ (reference sequence). The CDR3 extends over 15 amino acids. CDR3 nucleotide sequence: TGTGCCAGCAGCTTAACCCTAGCGGGAGCGACTGAGCAGTTCTTC. Its translation: CASSLTLAGATEQFF.

The chain recombines TRBV29-1 with TRBJ1-1; a possible D gene is TRBD1 (5 bases). CDR1 and CDR2 (germline): SQVTM, ANQGSEA. The CDR3 has 17 amino acids. V dropped 0 bases and J dropped 0 bases, with 17 bases sitting between them. CDR3 DNA: TGCAGCGTTGAAGATAGGAGACAGACTTTCATGAACACTGAAGCTTTCTTT. Its protein product is CSVEDRRQTFMNTEAFF.

The chain links TRBV18 to TRBJ2-7; 11 positions match TRBD1. The CDR3 runs 13 residues. Trimming took 6 bases from V and 6 from J; bases not matched to a gene: 4. Germline CDR1 and CDR2: KGHSH and LQKENI. CDR3 amino acids: CASSRGTGGEQYF. The DNA of the CDR3 is TGTGCCAGCTCTAGGGGGACAGGGGGCGAGCAGTACTTC.

The rearrangement links TRBV18 to TRBJ1-1; the D gene is possibly TRBD1 (5 bases). This CDR3 has 14 amino acids. The germline V and J ends were trimmed by 2 bases and 7 bases, with 14 bases remaining between them. The germline V gene encodes CDR1 KGHSH and CDR2 LQKENI. CDR3 loop: CASSPGAGIGEAFF. CDR3 DNA: TGTGCCAGCTCACCAGGGGCAGGGATCGGTGAAGCTTTCTTT. The entire variable domain, with the rest obtained from reference TRBV18 and TRBJ1-1, is as follows: NAGVMQNPRHLVRRRGQEARLRCSPMKGHSHVYWYRQLPEEGLKFMVYLQKENIIDESGMPKERFSAEFPKEGPSILRIQQVVRGDSAAYFCASSPGAGIGEAFFGQGTRLTVV.

This clone was observed a handful of times. This rearrangement joins TRBV10-3 to TRBJ1-5, with D perhaps TRBD1 (5 bases). The V and J ends lost 3 bases and 5 bases respectively, with 23 bases between them. The CDR3 spans 18 residues. Germline-derived CDR1 and CDR2 are ENHRY and SYGVKD. CDR3 in amino acids: CAISDHGPGTGGHQPQHF. The CDR3 nucleotides are TGTGCCATCAGTGACCATGGTCCCGGGACGGGAGGCCATCAGCCCCAGCATTTT.

The rearrangement uses TRBV10-3 and TRBJ1-2; 11 positions match TRBD1. J was trimmed by 8 bases and V by 6 bases; bases with no gene match: 5. This CDR3 has 13 residues. The germline V gene encodes CDR1 ENHRY and CDR2 SYGVKD. The CDR3 sequence is CAIRMGQGGGYTF. In nucleotides, the CDR3 is TGTGCCATCAGGATGGGACAGGGGGGCGGCTACACCTTC.

J is TRBJ2-7 and V is TRBV5-1; TRBD2 agrees at 15 bases. The CDR3 is 17 amino acids. Germline V CDR1 and CDR2: SGHRS, YFSETQ. The V and J ends lost 4 bases and 3 bases, in that order; junction bases with no gene match: 8. The CDR3 protein is CASSLGTSGRIFYEQYF. DNA for the CDR3: TGCGCCAGCAGCCTAGGGACTAGCGGGAGGATATTCTACGAGCAGTACTTC. The full variable domain, rest sourced from reference TRBV5-1 and TRBJ2-7, is KAGVTQTPRYLIKTRGQQVTLSCSPISGHRSVSWYQQTPGQGLQFLFEYFSETQRNKGNFPGRFSGRQFSNSRSEMNVSTLELGDSALYLCASSLGTSGRIFYEQYFGPGTRLTVT.

This chain uses TRBV3-1 (or the pseudogene TRBV3-2) with TRBJ2-3; D gene unclear. V was clipped by 7 bases and J by 2 bases, with 22 bases between them. The germline CDR1 and CDR2 sequences are LGHDT and YNNKEL (reference sequence). This CDR3 is 17 amino acids long. As DNA, the CDR3 is TGTGCCAGCACCGTTTCCGGGTCCTCGGCCGACACAGATACGCAGTATTTT. Its protein is CASTVSGSSADTDTQYF.

The chain has TRBV25-1 and TRBJ2-6, with TRBD2 identical over 7 bases. Germline V CDR1 and CDR2: MGHDK, SYGVNS. V was pared by 6 bases and J by 1 base, with 6 bases of the junction left unmatched. The CDR3 has 16 residues. This CDR3 reads CASSHQGGSGANVLTF. The CDR3 region has the DNA TGTGCCAGCAGCCATCAGGGAGGGTCTGGGGCCAACGTCCTGACTTTC.